The next 22 T cell receptor beta chains were all read from a single sample in a study of blood T cell repertoires in COVID-19. Sequencing used immunoSEQ multiplex PCR; TCRdb keeps in-frame clones, though not all of them. The data contain around 290,000 clones, roughly nine tenths of them singletons. Material: PBMCs or T cells enriched from blood (not recorded which). These receptor sequences come from a woman in her thirties or forties who had recovered from COVID-19.

V is TRBV5-6 and J is TRBJ2-5; possibly TRBD1 for D (6 bases). V dropped 1 base and J dropped 1 base, with 11 bases sitting between them. The CDR3 covers 15 residues. From germline, CDR1 is SGHDT and CDR2 YYEEEE. The CDR3 here is CASSLRRTVQETQYF. DNA for the CDR3: TGTGCCAGCAGCTTGAGACGGACAGTCCAAGAGACCCAGTACTTC.

The V gene is TRBV9, the J gene TRBJ2-1, with D maybe TRBD2 (5 bases). Germline V gene lookup returns CDR1 SGDLS and CDR2 YYNGEE. The CDR3 is made up of 18 amino acids. V was shortened by 0 bases and J by 0 bases, with 16 bases between the two germline ends. In DNA, the CDR3 is TGTGCCAGCAGCGTAGATCCAGGAGGAGTCACCTCCTACAATGAGCAGTTCTTC. Amino acids: CASSVDPGGVTSYNEQFF.

The J gene is TRBJ2-2, the V gene TRBV7-9; 8 nucleotides align to TRBD1. The germline V gene encodes CDR1 SEHNR and CDR2 FQNEAQ (reference sequence). V dropped 6 bases and J dropped 0; count of bases not matched to a gene: 3. The CDR3 runs 15 residues. CDR3 coding DNA: TGTGCCAGCAGGAGGACAGGGACGAACACCGGGGAGCTGTTTTTT. Translating gives CASRRTGTNTGELFF.

A remark on this clone: This sample also contains other DNA sequences that code for the same CDR3. The chain's CDR3 is CASSLASGGYNEQFF. In DNA, the CDR3 is TGCGCCAGCAGCTTAGCAAGCGGGGGGTACAATGAGCAGTTCTTC. The chain is built from TRBV5-1 and TRBJ2-1; 9 nucleotides agree with TRBD2. The ends lost 2 bases at V and 4 bases at J; junction bases unmatched: 4. CDR3 size: 15 residues. Germline-derived CDR1 and CDR2 are SGHRS and YFSETQ.

This chain connects TRBV9 to TRBJ2-3, with 11 bases that match TRBD2. The CDR3 is 20 amino acids. V was pared by 3 bases and J by 0 bases, with 15 bases of the junction left unmatched. From germline, CDR1 is SGDLS and CDR2 YYNGEE. CDR3 region: CASSGEIPGLADSSTDTQYF. In DNA form, the CDR3 reads TGTGCCAGCAGCGGAGAGATACCGGGACTAGCGGATTCTAGCACAGATACGCAGTATTTT.

The chain carries TRBV29-1 and TRBJ1-1; a weak D match, TRBD1 (5 bases). With 0 bases removed from V and 5 bases from J, the gap between germline ends came to 16 bases. This CDR3 comprises 15 residues. Per the germline V gene, CDR1 is SQVTM and CDR2 is ANQGSEA. Here the CDR3 DNA reads TGCAGCGTTGAAGATGGTCGGGGGATTCGTACTGAAGCTTTCTTT. It translates to CSVEDGRGIRTEAFF.

V usage is TRBV5-8 and J usage is TRBJ1-2, with D perhaps matching TRBD1 (6 bases). Germline assignment: CDR1 SGHTS and CDR2 YDEGEE. The CDR3 consists of 13 residues. V lost 4 bases and J 8 bases, leaving 15 bases between the germline ends. CDR3 in amino acids: CASSPWTEYGYTF. CDR3 in DNA: TGTGCCAGCAGCCCTTGGACAGAATACGGCTACACCTTC. Based on the CDR3 plus reference TRBV5-8 and TRBJ1-2, the full variable domain is EAGVTQSPTHLIKTRGQQATLRCSPISGHTSVYWYQQALGLGLQFLLWYDEGEERNRGNFPPRFSGRQFPNYSSELNVNALELEDSALYLCASSPWTEYGYTFGSGTRLTVV.

This clone was seen a single time. The CDR3 region is CASSLTMANYNEQFF. The DNA for the CDR3 is TGTGCCAGCAGCCTCACCATGGCCAATTACAATGAGCAGTTCTTC. V and J are TRBV11-2 and TRBJ2-1; no reliable D call. CDR1 and CDR2 from the germline V gene are SGHAT and FQNNGV. The germline V and J ends were trimmed by 5 bases and 4 bases, with 15 bases remaining between them. The CDR3 totals 15 residues. The full variable domain, its missing parts supplied by reference TRBV11-2 and TRBJ2-1, is EAGVAQSPRYKIIEKRQSVAFWCNPISGHATLYWYQQILGQGPKLLIQFQNNGVVDDSQLPKDRFSAERLKGVDSTLKIQPAKLEDSAVYLCASSLTMANYNEQFFGPGTRLTVL.

The genes are TRBV19 and TRBJ1-4; TRBD1 aligns across 7 bases. Germline V gives CDR1 LNHDA, CDR2 SQIVND (reference sequence). V was pared by 8 bases and J by 8 bases, with 8 bases of the junction left unmatched. The CDR3 loop spans 13 amino acids. CDR3 sequence: CASSRQGAEKLFF. DNA of the CDR3: TGTGCCAGTTCCCGACAGGGAGCAGAAAAACTGTTTTTT. Based on the CDR3 plus reference TRBV19 and TRBJ1-4, the full variable domain is DGGITQSPKYLFRKEGQNVTLSCEQNLNHDAMYWYRQDPGQGLRLIYYSQIVNDFQKGDIAEGYSVSREKKESFPLTVTSAQKNPTAFYLCASSRQGAEKLFFGSGTQLSVL.

This rearrangement joins TRBV11-2 to TRBJ2-3; D uncertain. This CDR3 comprises 12 residues. V dropped 5 bases and J dropped 6 bases, with 9 bases sitting between them. Germline CDR1 and CDR2: SGHAT and FQNNGV. In DNA form, the CDR3 reads TGTGCCAGCAGCCCCACCGAGGATACGCAGTATTTT. Its protein is CASSPTEDTQYF.

The V call is TRBV7-9, the J call TRBJ2-7; D not certain. CDR1 is SEHNR, CDR2 FQNEAQ, per germline (reference sequence). CDR3 size: 12 residues. Trimming left V 0 bases short and J 3 bases short, with 3 bases between. CDR3 sequence (DNA): TGTGCCAGCAGCTTAGCCCACTACGAGCAGTACTTC. Its translation is CASSLAHYEQYF. Full variable domain (rest looked up from reference TRBV7-9 and TRBJ2-7): DTGVSQNPRHKITKRGQNVTFRCDPISEHNRLYWYRQTLGQGPEFLTYFQNEAQLEKSRLLSDRFSAERPKGSFSTLEIQRTEQGDSAMYLCASSLAHYEQYFGPGTRLTVT.

A single count supports this clone. The chain has TRBV3-1 (or the pseudogene TRBV3-2) and TRBJ1-2; D gene uncertain. V lost 0 bases to trimming and J lost 4 bases, with 6 bases between them. The CDR3 totals 13 residues. CDR1 is LGHDT, CDR2 YNNKEL, per germline (reference sequence). The CDR3 is CASSQDLFYGYTF. The CDR3 bases are TGTGCCAGCAGCCAAGACTTATTCTATGGCTACACCTTC.

This sequence joins TRBV5-1 and TRBJ1-6, with D possibly TRBD1 on 5 matching bases. V lost 4 bases, J lost 0 bases, and 8 bases lay in between. The CDR3 covers 15 residues. In germline, CDR1 is SGHRS, CDR2 YFSETQ. The CDR3 is CASSPQGSYNSPLHF. The DNA for the CDR3 is TGCGCCAGCAGCCCCCAGGGCTCCTATAATTCACCCCTCCACTTT.

This chain uses TRBV2 with TRBJ1-6, with D possibly TRBD1 on 6 matching bases. Between the trimmed V and J ends, which lost 3 bases and 5 bases, there was a span of 11 bases. There are 15 residues in the CDR3. Germline CDR1 and CDR2: SNHLY and FYNNEI. The CDR3 spells CASSEEQGNNSPLHF. The DNA for the CDR3 is TGTGCCAGCAGTGAGGAACAGGGTAATAATTCACCCCTCCACTTT. Full variable domain (rest looked up from reference TRBV2 and TRBJ1-6): EPEVTQTPSHQVTQMGQEVILRCVPISNHLYFYWYRQILGQKVEFLVSFYNNEISEKSEIFDDQFSVERPDGSNFTLKIRSTKLEDSAMYFCASSEEQGNNSPLHFGNGTRLTVT.

The chain recombines TRBV7-8 with TRBJ2-7; 7 nucleotides align to TRBD1. V was clipped by 2 bases and J by 2 bases; unmatched bases: 9. CDR1 is SGHVS and CDR2 is FQNEAQ in the germline V gene. The CDR3 is 16 amino acids. CDR3 protein: CASSLPPGQSTYEQYF. CDR3 bases: TGTGCCAGCAGCTTACCTCCGGGACAGTCAACCTACGAGCAGTACTTC.

J is TRBJ2-7 and V is TRBV29-1, with 9 positions matching TRBD1. Trimming removed 4 bases from V and 3 bases from J; junction bases left unmatched: 7. The CDR3 extends over 14 amino acids. Germline CDR1 is SQVTM and CDR2 is ANQGSEA. CDR3 DNA: TGCAGCGTTGCGGGGGGACAGGGAGGCTACGAGCAGTACTTC. It encodes CSVAGGQGGYEQYF.

This clone was seen once. The V gene is TRBV19, the J gene TRBJ2-7, with 7 bases aligning to TRBD1. Germline values: CDR1 LNHDA, CDR2 SQIVND (reference sequence). V shed 7 bases, J shed 2 bases, and the junction held 11 bases outside the gene matches. CDR3 size: 15 residues. The CDR3 reads CASIEGQPRTYEQYF. For the CDR3, the DNA is TGTGCCAGTATCGAGGGACAGCCTAGGACCTACGAGCAGTACTTC.

The J gene is TRBJ2-1, the V gene TRBV30; 9 bases line up with TRBD2. V lost 4 bases, J lost 5 bases, and 6 bases stayed unmatched. The CDR3 length is 14 residues. Germline V gene data show CDR1 as GTSNPN and CDR2 as SVGIG (reference sequence). In nucleotides, the CDR3 is TGTGCCTGGACGAGCGGGAGGTACGACAATGAGCAGTTCTTC. It encodes CAWTSGRYDNEQFF.

CDR3 in amino acids: CASSRDGGYGYTF. Here the CDR3 DNA reads TGTGCCAGCAGCCGAGACGGGGGCTATGGCTACACCTTC. V usage is TRBV9 and J usage is TRBJ1-2, with TRBD1 as a possible D gene (5 bases). Trimming removed 4 bases from V and 4 bases from J, with 11 bases in between. The CDR3 totals 13 residues. Germline loops: CDR1 SGDLS, CDR2 YYNGEE.

The chain is built from TRBV6-5 and TRBJ2-1; 7 bases map to TRBD2. Unmatched junction bases numbered 14, after V lost 6 bases and J lost 15 bases. Germline V gives CDR1 MNHEY, CDR2 SVGAGI. This CDR3 is built from 13 residues. The CDR3 here is CASSDKGGPVGFF. As DNA, the CDR3 is TGTGCCAGCAGCGATAAGGGAGGGCCCGTGGGGTTCTTC.

The gene calls are TRBV12-5 and TRBJ1-5, with 10 bases aligning to TRBD1. Germline V gives CDR1 LGHNT, CDR2 FRNRAP. Germline trimming cut 4 bases from V and 0 bases from J; bases unmatched to any gene: 3. The CDR3 extends over 16 amino acids. The chain's CDR3 is CASGWGQGSSNQPQHF. The CDR3 bases are TGTGCTAGTGGTTGGGGACAGGGGTCTAGCAATCAGCCCCAGCATTTT.

This clone was found a few times. The rearrangement uses TRBV7-9 and TRBJ1-6; TRBD1 matches at 7 bases. The germline V gene has CDR1 SEHNR and CDR2 FQNEAQ (reference sequence). With V trimmed by 5 bases and J by 8 bases, 3 bases remained unmatched. CDR3 length: 13 amino acids. For the CDR3, the DNA is TGTGCCAGCAGCGCAGGGGGTCATTCACCCCTCCACTTT. Its translation is CASSAGGHSPLHF. Full variable domain (remainder filled in from reference TRBV7-9 and TRBJ1-6): DTGVSQNPRHKITKRGQNVTFRCDPISEHNRLYWYRQTLGQGPEFLTYFQNEAQLEKSRLLSDRFSAERPKGSFSTLEIQRTEQGDSAMYLCASSAGGHSPLHFGNGTRLTVT.